This T cell receptor (beta chain) was captured by sequencing in a study of blood T cells in healthy people across ages. This clonotype was found a few times. The germline V gene has CDR1 SGHTA and CDR2 FQGNSA. V trimming: 5 bases; J trimming: 1 base; junction bases outside the gene matches: 8. This CDR3 spans 17 amino acids. Together with a sample-barcoded 5' primer, a J-beta primer mix was included in a second PCR lasting about 6 to 11 cycles. TCRdb re-called the 5' RACE reads through MiXCR, storing one row per CDR3 protein. The sample has around 800,000 distinct CDR3 sequences, 53% seen once; the top ten hold about 38%.

The TCR originated in a man aged 80 or over in good health. The V gene is TRBV7-2, the J gene TRBJ2-3, with 11 bases fitting TRBD2. Sequencing was done on a sample of blood. CDR3 residues: CASSPGTSGARTDTQYF. CDR3 nucleotides: TGTGCCAGCAGCCCCGGGACTAGCGGAGCTCGCACAGATACGCAGTATTTT.